This is a list of T cell receptor beta chains from one sample in a study of blood T cell repertoires in COVID-19. Measured with immunoSEQ multiplex PCR; TCRdb has only the in-frame clones, and not every one. The top ten hold roughly 15% of the sample, which has more than 50,000 clones, 90% seen once. Input material: peripheral blood. The receptors here all came from a man older than 75 with acute or convalescent COVID-19. The CDR3 runs from the conserved cysteine through the conserved F or W. The order of the fields is D gene, clone size, J gene, V gene, CDR3 DNA, CDR3 protein. The D gene is left open where the match is weak. Expanded clones get a size class; other rows say once, few or many, or leave the size out.

NA NA TRBJ2-1 TRBV11-2 TGTGCCAGCAGCCAAGTCTCGAGCTCCTACAATGAGCAGTTCTTC CASSQVSSSYNEQFF
TRBD2 once TRBJ2-2 TRBV3-1/TRBV3-2 TGTGCCAGCAGCCCTTTACGGGGGGGAACCGGGGAGCTGTTTTTT CASSPLRGGTGELFF
NA NA TRBJ2-5 TRBV7-2 TGTGCCAGCAGCTTAGGGGCAGCTCAAGAGACCCAGTACTTC CASSLGAAQETQYF
NA NA TRBJ2-5 TRBV10-3 TGTGCCATCAGTGAGGGGGGGTGGGGAGAGACCCAGTACTTC CAISEGGWGETQYF
TRBD1 NA TRBJ1-1 TRBV7-2 TGTGCCAGCAGCTTAGAGGGGACAGCCACTGAAGCTTTCTTT CASSLEGTATEAFF
NA NA TRBJ2-5 TRBV5-4 TGTGCCAGCAGCGCACAGACGGGGGGCAGCGAGACCCAGTACTTC CASSAQTGGSETQYF
NA once TRBJ2-1 TRBV3-1/TRBV3-2 TGTGCCAGCAGCCAAGGTACGGGGGGCTTCTACAATGAGCAGTTCTTC CASSQGTGGFYNEQFF
TRBD2 NA TRBJ2-3 TRBV18 TGTGCCAGCTCACGGACTAGCGGGGGCCCTGGGGGTGCAGATACGCAGTATTTT CASSRTSGGPGGADTQYF
TRBD1 NA TRBJ1-2 TRBV3-1/TRBV3-2 TGTGCCAGCAGCCCCCCTTACAGGGGGTCTAACTATGGCTACACCTTC CASSPPYRGSNYGYTF
NA once TRBJ1-1 TRBV2 TGTGCCAGCAGCAACGGGGGGTTCGCCCCTCGAAAGAGTGAAGCTTTCTTT CASSNGGFAPRKSEAFF
TRBD2 once TRBJ2-3 TRBV14 TGTGCCAGCAGCCAAGACTCCGGCCTAGCGGGTATTAGCACAGATACGCAGTATTTT CASSQDSGLAGISTDTQYF
TRBD2 once TRBJ2-2 TRBV9 TGTGCCAGCAGCTCTCGGCGGGGGGGCCGGGATACCGGGGAGCTGTTTTTT CASSSRRGGRDTGELFF
TRBD1 NA TRBJ2-7 TRBV4-1 TGCGCCAGCAGCCAATCCGGGACAGGAACTAGAGGCGAGCAGTACTTC CASSQSGTGTRGEQYF
NA NA TRBJ1-2 TRBV6-1 TGTGCCAGCAGTGAATTGGGACGGGAGTATGGCTACACCTTC CASSELGREYGYTF
NA NA TRBJ2-2 TRBV10-3 TGTGCCATCAGTGAAGGGGCAGGGGACACCGGGGAGCTGTTTTTT CAISEGAGDTGELFF
NA medium-sized TRBJ2-7 TRBV6-5 TGTGCCAGCAGTTCCCGCGGAGGGGCGTTCGAGCAGTACTTC CASSSRGGAFEQYF
TRBD1 NA TRBJ1-4 TRBV30 TGTGCCTGGAGAAGGGGGCTCCTTGAAAAACTGTTTTTT CAWRRGLLEKLFF
NA NA TRBJ2-7 TRBV11-3 TGTGCCAGCAGCTTAGAGTCAGGTTACGAGCAGTACTTC CASSLESGYEQYF
TRBD1 NA TRBJ1-1 TRBV30 TGTGCCGCCAACAGGGGTGGCACTGAAGCTTTCTTT CAANRGGTEAFF
TRBD1 NA TRBJ1-5 TRBV6-2/TRBV6-3 TGTGCCAGCAGCCCGAGCAGGGGGAGCAATCAGCCCCAGCATTTT CASSPSRGSNQPQHF
NA NA TRBJ1-3 TRBV18 TGTGCCAGCTCACCAAATTCCAGGTCGAGCTCTGGAAACACCATATATTTT CASSPNSRSSSGNTIYF
TRBD1 NA TRBJ2-2 TRBV24-1 TGTGCCACCGGAACGACAGGGGCCGACACCGGGGAGCTGTTTTTT CATGTTGADTGELFF
TRBD2 NA TRBJ2-1 TRBV7-3 TGTGCCAGCAGCGGGGGGGAATACAATGAGCAGTTCTTC CASSGGEYNEQFF
TRBD1 NA TRBJ2-5 TRBV24-1 TGTGCCACCAGTGATTCCTCCGGACAGGGGTACCAAGAGACCCAGTACTTC CATSDSSGQGYQETQYF
TRBD1 NA TRBJ1-2 TRBV9 TGTGCCAGCAGCGTAGCCCAGGGGGATAGCTATGGCTACACCTTC CASSVAQGDSYGYTF
NA NA TRBJ1-2 TRBV7-9 TGTGCCAGCAGCCCAGCTGGACAGCAGACCAGTGGCTACACCTTC CASSPAGQQTSGYTF
NA NA TRBJ2-6 TRBV28 TGTGCCAGCAGTTTAACAGAAAGCTCTGGGGCCAACGTCCTGACTTTC CASSLTESSGANVLTF
NA NA TRBJ1-3 TRBV11-2 TGTGCCAGCACTCGGGGGAGCTCTGGAAACACCATATATTTT CASTRGSSGNTIYF
TRBD1 NA TRBJ1-5 TRBV5-1 TGCGCCAGCAGCTTGGACTCAGGGGGTCAGCCCCAGCATTTT CASSLDSGGQPQHF
NA NA TRBJ1-2 TRBV5-1 TGCGCCAGCAGAACCGTTCCGGACACTAACTATGGCTACACCTTC CASRTVPDTNYGYTF
TRBD1 NA TRBJ1-4 TRBV13 TGTGCCAGCAGCTTAAAAGGGGGCGGGAATGAAAAACTGTTTTTT CASSLKGGGNEKLFF
NA few TRBJ2-1 TRBV24-1 TGTGCCACCAGTGATTTGAGGGGCGACTCCTACAATGAGCAGTTCTTC CATSDLRGDSYNEQFF
NA NA TRBJ2-1 TRBV11-2 TGTGCCAGCACCCCGGGGGGCCGGAGCTCCTACAATGAGCAGTTCTTC CASTPGGRSSYNEQFF
NA NA TRBJ2-6 TRBV5-1 TGCGCCAGCAAAACCGGGACACGGAACTCCTCTGGGGCCAACGTCCTGACTTTC CASKTGTRNSSGANVLTF
NA NA TRBJ2-3 TRBV11-3 TGTGCCAGCAGCTTAGAGGTCGTGTTTAGCGACACCCGCAGTCAAGATACGCAGTATTTT CASSLEVVFSDTRSQDTQYF
NA NA TRBJ1-1 TRBV15 TGTGCCACCAGCAGATACAGGGATGAAGCTTTCTTT CATSRYRDEAFF
TRBD1 NA TRBJ2-7 TRBV3-1/TRBV3-2 TGTGCCAGCAGCCTCTCGATCCCGGGACAGGGTTACGAGCAGTACTTC CASSLSIPGQGYEQYF